A selection of T cell receptor beta chains follows, all from one sample in a study of T-cell memory formation after mild COVID-19. Using its own MiXCR run on the 5' RACE reads, TCRdb lists one record per CDR3 protein. The top ten clones hold roughly 3.6% of a sample with about 250,000 distinct CDR3 sequences, about 17% of them seen once. Sequencing was performed on PBMCs or a T cell subset sorted from them (not recorded which). The source is a man between 18 and 35 years old who had mild COVID-19 (a few samples of this study predate the infection). Cell type and time point are not known. CDR3s include the opening cysteine and the closing phenylalanine or tryptophan. The D gene is left open where the match is weak. The listing skips clone size in some rows; elsewhere it reads once, few, many or a size class.

D	V	J	size	DNA	CDR3
-	TRBV28	TRBJ2-7	-	TGTGCCAGCAGTGCCCCCTCAGGGGGGGCCTACGAGCAGTACTTC	CASSAPSGGAYEQYF
TRBD1	TRBV5-1	TRBJ1-2	few	TGCGCCAGCAGCCGGACAGGGGTGGAGGATGGCTACACCTTC	CASSRTGVEDGYTF
TRBD1	TRBV20-1	TRBJ1-2	-	TGCAGTGCACTGACAGGGCTTGGGGGCTACACCTTC	CSALTGLGGYTF
TRBD1	TRBV5-1	TRBJ2-5	many	TGCGCCAGCAGCCTTGACAGGGCTAGGGGGCGCGAGACCCAGTACTTC	CASSLDRARGRETQYF
TRBD2	TRBV7-9	TRBJ2-1	-	TGTGCCAGCAGCTCAAAGACGGGACTAGCGGGGTTTTGGGAAGACAATGAGCAGTTCTTC	CASSSKTGLAGFWEDNEQFF
-	TRBV21-1	TRBJ2-5	few	TGTGCCAGCAGCAAAGAGGGGGACTGGAAAGAGACCCAGTACTTC	CASSKEGDWKETQYF
-	TRBV7-2	TRBJ2-1	few	TGTGCCAGCAGCTTACCCGAGGACAGATTTAGCTCCTACAATGAGCAGTTCTTC	CASSLPEDRFSSYNEQFF
-	TRBV7-2	TRBJ2-5	few	TGTGCCAGCAGCCTAAGCCGAGGGAACTACCAAGAGACCCAGTACTTC	CASSLSRGNYQETQYF
TRBD1	TRBV7-2	TRBJ1-2	many	TGTGCCAGCAGCTTAAATGAGGGGGCGTACGGCTACACCTTC	CASSLNEGAYGYTF
-	TRBV27	TRBJ1-6	few	TGTGCCAGCAGTACACCCCCTCAGCTAAATAATTCACCCCTCCACTTT	CASSTPPQLNNSPLHF
-	TRBV5-6	TRBJ1-6	few	TGTGCCAGCAGCTTGGGACGGACCCCCCTGGGGAATTCACCCCTCCACTTT	CASSLGRTPLGNSPLHF
-	TRBV7-2	TRBJ2-3	many	TGTGCCAGCAATCATGTCGGGTGGAGCACAGATACGCAGTATTTT	CASNHVGWSTDTQYF
-	TRBV7-3	TRBJ2-6	-	TGTGCCAGCAGCCCTGGGAGCTCTGGGGCCAACGTCCTGACTTTC	CASSPGSSGANVLTF
-	TRBV7-2	TRBJ1-5	few	TGTGCCAGCAGCAAATACCAGGGAATCGATCAGCCCCAGCATTTT	CASSKYQGIDQPQHF
-	TRBV6-6	TRBJ2-3	few	TGTGCCAGCACCCCCGAGGGGGCAGATACGCAGTATTTT	CASTPEGADTQYF
-	TRBV6-5	TRBJ2-2	-	TGTGCCAGCAGTTACTCGAGGTTGGCGAACACCGGGGAGCTGTTTTTT	CASSYSRLANTGELFF
TRBD1	TRBV20-1	TRBJ1-5	-	TGCAGTGCTAGAGATCGTCTAGGGGGCAGGCAGCCCCAGCATTTT	CSARDRLGGRQPQHF
-	TRBV4-1	TRBJ2-6	-	TGCGCCAGCAGCCAAGAGTTCCGCACGGCTGGGGCCAACGTCCTGACTTTC	CASSQEFRTAGANVLTF
-	TRBV6-2/TRBV6-3	TRBJ1-1	-	TGTGCCAGCAGCGACTCCGGAACTAGTAACACTGAAGCTTTCTTT	CASSDSGTSNTEAFF
-	TRBV6-5	TRBJ1-2	few	TGTGCCAGCAGTTCCCGACCCACAGCCAGCGGCTACACCTTC	CASSSRPTASGYTF
-	TRBV24-1	TRBJ2-3	-	TGTGCCACCAGTGACCCTCGGGGAGTGCCCGATACGCAGTATTTT	CATSDPRGVPDTQYF
-	TRBV19	TRBJ2-7	few	TGTGCCAGTAGTATGGGCAGGTTAGGGGACGAGCAGTACTTC	CASSMGRLGDEQYF
-	TRBV7-2	TRBJ1-6	few	TGTGCCAGCAGCTTACTTCGCACCGCGGAGTCACCCCTCCACTTT	CASSLLRTAESPLHF
TRBD2	TRBV7-2	TRBJ2-5	few	TGTGCCAGCAGCTTACTCGGGGGGGTAAAGACCCAGTACTTC	CASSLLGGVKTQYF
TRBD1	TRBV11-2	TRBJ1-4	few	TGTGCCAGCAGCTTAGAAACAGGGGCGAGAGGAAAACTGTTTTTT	CASSLETGARGKLFF
-	TRBV20-1	TRBJ2-1	few	TGCAGTGCTAGAGGTAGTAGGAGGAGTGAGCAGTTCTTC	CSARGSRRSEQFF
TRBD2	TRBV9	TRBJ2-3	-	TGTGCCAGCAGCACCCAGCGGGGGGGCCGGTTGGCAGATACGCAGTATTTT	CASSTQRGGRLADTQYF
TRBD1	TRBV12-3/TRBV12-4	TRBJ2-2	-	TGTGCCAGCAGTTACCCCCTAGGACAGGGGGAATCGAACACCGGGGAGCTGTTTTTT	CASSYPLGQGESNTGELFF
-	TRBV5-1	TRBJ2-1	-	TGCGCCAGCAGCTTGGCCCCCCCAACCAATGAGCAGTTCTTC	CASSLAPPTNEQFF
TRBD1	TRBV12-3/TRBV12-4	TRBJ2-5	-	TGTGCCAGCAACGGACAGGGTGGAGGGACCCAGTACTTC	CASNGQGGGTQYF
-	TRBV6-6	TRBJ1-2	many	TGTGCCAGCAGTACCGGGGCAGACTATGGCTACACCTTC	CASSTGADYGYTF